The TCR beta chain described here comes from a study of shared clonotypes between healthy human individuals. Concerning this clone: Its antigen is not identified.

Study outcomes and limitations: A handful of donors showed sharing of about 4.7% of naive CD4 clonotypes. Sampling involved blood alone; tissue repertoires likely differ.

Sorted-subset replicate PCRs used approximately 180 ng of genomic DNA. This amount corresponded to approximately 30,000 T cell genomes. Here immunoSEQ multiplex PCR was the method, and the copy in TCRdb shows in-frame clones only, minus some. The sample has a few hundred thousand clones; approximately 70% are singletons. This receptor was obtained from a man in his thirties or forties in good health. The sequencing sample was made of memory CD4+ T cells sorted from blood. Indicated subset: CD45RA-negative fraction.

CDR3: CASSSDAGARNTGELFF. The CDR3, as DNA: TGTGCCAGCAGCTCCGACGCGGGAGCGCGCAACACCGGGGAGCTGTTTTTT. This chain uses TRBV5-4 with TRBJ2-2, with 7 bases aligning to TRBD2. Germline V gene data show CDR1 as SGHNT and CDR2 as YYREEE (reference sequence). The CDR3 has 17 residues. V gave up 3 bases and J gave up 2 bases; unmatched junction bases: 10.